This T cell receptor (beta chain) was sequenced for a study of shared clonotypes between healthy human individuals. Study-wide findings and caveats: It was only blood that was sampled, and tissue repertoires likely differ.

Original methodology: Filtering was not the same, since immunoSEQ gave junction-only sequences without quality scores. The method was immunoSEQ multiplex PCR; TCRdb's version includes in-frame clones alone and lacks a portion of them. That table supplies the V and J calls and clone size; D and trimming were determined from the DNA. Here the sample spans 2 million or so clones, about 95% being singletons. After removal of 4 bases from V and 2 bases from J, the junction contained 7 bases not matched to a gene. The CDR3 sequence is 17 residues long. Germline values: CDR1 SEHNR, CDR2 FQNEAQ (reference sequence). Donors comprised healthy HIV-negative adults lacking recent acute infections or vaccinations. Naive CD4+ cells were CD45RA-selected; the remaining cells were memory. The count of this clone is one. Its antigen remains unidentified.

This clonotype originated in a man younger than 30 in good health. The sequenced sample was naive CD4+ T cells sorted from blood. Subset here: CD45RA+ positively selected. The genes are TRBV7-9 and TRBJ2-5; 13 nucleotides match TRBD2. CDR3 bases: TGTGCCAGCAGCTCGGGACTAGCGGGAACCCCTCAAGAGACCCAGTACTTC. Translating gives CASSSGLAGTPQETQYF.